This T cell receptor beta chain originates from a study of T-cell memory formation after mild COVID-19. Regarding the study as a whole: CD4+ clones that contracted lay mainly in CM and EM; CD8+ ones lay in EMRA.

With respect to this clonotype: Its antigen is not known.

TCRdb fed the 5' RACE reads into MiXCR, producing one record per CDR3 protein. The sample records roughly 150,000 distinct CDR3 sequences, more than 12% being singletons. Sequenced input: PBMCs or a T cell subset sorted from them (not recorded which). The receptor's source is an adult woman who had mild COVID-19 (a few samples of this study predate the infection). Cell type and time point are not known.

CDR3 nucleotide sequence: TGCGCCAGCAGCTTGGCAGGGGGTTCACCCCTCCACTTT. It codes for CASSLAGGSPLHF. The chain recombines TRBV5-1 with TRBJ1-6; TRBD1 aligns across 7 bases. After removal of 0 bases from V and 9 bases from J, the junction contained 0 bases not matched to a gene. The CDR3 loop spans 13 amino acids. Germline-derived CDR1 and CDR2 are SGHRS and YFSETQ.